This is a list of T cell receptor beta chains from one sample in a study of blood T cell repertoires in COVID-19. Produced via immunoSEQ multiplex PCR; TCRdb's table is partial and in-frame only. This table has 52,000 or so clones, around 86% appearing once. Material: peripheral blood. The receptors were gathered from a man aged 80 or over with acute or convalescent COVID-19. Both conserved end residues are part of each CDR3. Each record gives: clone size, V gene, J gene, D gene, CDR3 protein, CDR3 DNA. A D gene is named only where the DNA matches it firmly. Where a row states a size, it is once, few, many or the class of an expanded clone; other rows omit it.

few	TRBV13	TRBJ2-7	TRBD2	CASSLGPAGMDEQYF	TGTGCCAGCAGCTTAGGGCCAGCGGGGATGGATGAGCAGTACTTC
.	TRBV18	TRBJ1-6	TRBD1	CASSKGQGGSRDSPLHF	TGTGCCAGCTCAAAGGGACAGGGAGGCTCAAGGGATTCACCCCTCCACTTT
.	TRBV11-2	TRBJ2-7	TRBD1	CASSETGVSYEQYF	TGTGCCAGCAGCGAAACAGGGGTCAGCTACGAGCAGTACTTC
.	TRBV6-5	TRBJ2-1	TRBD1	CASSFGQGSYNEQFF	TGTGCCAGCAGTTTTGGACAGGGGAGTTACAATGAGCAGTTCTTC
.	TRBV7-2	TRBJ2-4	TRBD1	CASSLAAGGGGNIQYF	TGTGCCAGCAGCTTAGCGGCAGGGGGCGGCGGAAACATTCAGTACTTC
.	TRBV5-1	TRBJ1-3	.	CASSLGGRSGNTIYF	TGCGCCAGCAGCTTGGGGGGCCGCTCTGGAAACACCATATATTTT
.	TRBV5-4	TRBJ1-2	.	CASSTPPRDSFYGYTF	TGTGCCAGCAGCACTCCCCCCCGAGACAGCTTCTATGGCTACACCTTC
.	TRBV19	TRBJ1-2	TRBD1	CASRDRGRESYGYTF	TGTGCCAGTCGGGACAGGGGGCGGGAGTCCTATGGCTACACCTTC
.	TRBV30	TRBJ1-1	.	CAWSWERDTEAFF	TGTGCCTGGTCATGGGAGAGGGACACTGAAGCTTTCTTT
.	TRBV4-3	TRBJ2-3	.	CASSRSGSTDTQYF	TGCGCCAGCAGCCGGAGCGGAAGCACAGATACGCAGTATTTT